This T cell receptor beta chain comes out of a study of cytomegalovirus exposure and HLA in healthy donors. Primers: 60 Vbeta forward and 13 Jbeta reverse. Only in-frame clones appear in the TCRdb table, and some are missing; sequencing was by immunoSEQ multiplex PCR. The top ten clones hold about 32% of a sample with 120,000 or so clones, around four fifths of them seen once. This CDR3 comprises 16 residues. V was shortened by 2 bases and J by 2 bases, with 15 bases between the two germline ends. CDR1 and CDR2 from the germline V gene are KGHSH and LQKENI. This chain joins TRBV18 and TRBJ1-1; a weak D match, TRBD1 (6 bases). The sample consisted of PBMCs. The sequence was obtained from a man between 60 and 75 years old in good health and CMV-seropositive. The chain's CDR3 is CASSPFQGQGNTEAFF. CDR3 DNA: TGTGCCAGCTCACCATTCCAGGGGCAGGGAAACACTGAAGCTTTCTTT. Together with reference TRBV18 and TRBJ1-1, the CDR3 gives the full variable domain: NAGVMQNPRHLVRRRGQEARLRCSPMKGHSHVYWYRQLPEEGLKFMVYLQKENIIDESGMPKERFSAEFPKEGPSILRIQQVVRGDSAAYFCASSPFQGQGNTEAFFGQGTRLTVV.